This TCR beta chain was captured by sequencing in a study of CD8 T cells in ankylosing spondylitis. Study-level findings and limits: Disease-linked clones had a CD8+ phenotype and relatively low frequency in peripheral blood. Blood from ankylosing spondylitis patients appeared to carry a characteristic roughly eight-variant TCR beta motif. In ankylosing spondylitis patients, matched synovial fluid reportedly showed significant enrichment of disease-linked clones.

The CDR3 runs 14 residues. V shed 0 bases and J shed 5 bases, with 8 bases lying between them. CDR1 LGHDT and CDR2 YNNKEL come from the germline V gene (reference sequence). TCRdb itself ran the 5' RACE reads through MiXCR, one entry per CDR3 protein. The table has about 240,000 distinct CDR3 sequences, roughly a tenth seen once. This clonotype was seen at least ten times. What it recognizes is unknown. Source material: blood, either unsorted or a sorted T cell fraction (not recorded which). This sequence joins TRBV3-1 and TRBJ1-5, with unresolved D. The TCR sequence derives from a male donor with ankylosing spondylitis or in good health (not recorded which). DNA of the CDR3: TGTGCCAGCAGCCAAGACCCAGTTTATCAGCCCCAGCATTTT. Amino acids: CASSQDPVYQPQHF. Full variable domain (missing parts from reference TRBV3-1 and TRBJ1-5): DTAVSQTPKYLVTQMGNDKSIKCEQNLGHDTMYWYKQDSKKFLKIMFSYNNKELIINETVPNRFSPKSPDKAHLNLHINSLELGDSAVYFCASSQDPVYQPQHFGDGTRLSIL.